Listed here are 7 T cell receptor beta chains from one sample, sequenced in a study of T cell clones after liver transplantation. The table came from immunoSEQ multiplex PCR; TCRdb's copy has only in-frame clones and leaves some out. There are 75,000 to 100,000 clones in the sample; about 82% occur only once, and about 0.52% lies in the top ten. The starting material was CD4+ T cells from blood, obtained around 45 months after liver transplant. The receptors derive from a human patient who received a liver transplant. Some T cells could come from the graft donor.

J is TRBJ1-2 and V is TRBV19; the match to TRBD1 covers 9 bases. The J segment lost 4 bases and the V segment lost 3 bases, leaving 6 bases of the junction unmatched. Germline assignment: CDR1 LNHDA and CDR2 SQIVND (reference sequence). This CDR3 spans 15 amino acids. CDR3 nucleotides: TGTGCCAGTAGTATTGGTCCGGGACAGGGCTATGGCTACACCTTC. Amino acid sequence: CASSIGPGQGYGYTF.

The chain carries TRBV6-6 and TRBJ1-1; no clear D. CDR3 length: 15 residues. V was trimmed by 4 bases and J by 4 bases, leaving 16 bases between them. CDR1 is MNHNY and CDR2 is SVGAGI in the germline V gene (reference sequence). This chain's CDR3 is CASSFNPGAGTEAFF. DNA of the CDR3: TGTGCCAGCAGTTTTAACCCAGGAGCGGGCACTGAAGCTTTCTTT.

The CDR3 reads CASSLDRQIYEQYF. The CDR3, as DNA: TGTGCCAGCAGCTTAGATCGGCAGATCTACGAGCAGTACTTC. The chain uses TRBV11-2 and TRBJ2-7; D gene uncertain. Germline assignment: CDR1 SGHAT and CDR2 FQNNGV. This CDR3 is built from 14 residues. Trimming took off 0 bases at V and 3 bases at J, with 9 bases between the two ends.

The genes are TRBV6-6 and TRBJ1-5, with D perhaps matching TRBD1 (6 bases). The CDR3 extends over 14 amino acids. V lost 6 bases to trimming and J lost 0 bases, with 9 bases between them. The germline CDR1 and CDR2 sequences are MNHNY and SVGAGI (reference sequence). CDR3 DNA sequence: TGTGCCAGCAGATGGGACACTAGCAATCAGCCCCAGCATTTT. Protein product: CASRWDTSNQPQHF.

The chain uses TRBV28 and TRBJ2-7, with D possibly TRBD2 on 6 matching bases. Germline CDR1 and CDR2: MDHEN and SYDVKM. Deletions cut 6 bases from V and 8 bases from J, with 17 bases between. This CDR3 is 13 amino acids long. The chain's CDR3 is CASSDSLGGKQYF. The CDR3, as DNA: TGTGCCAGCAGCGACAGCCTGGGGGGAAAGCAGTACTTC.

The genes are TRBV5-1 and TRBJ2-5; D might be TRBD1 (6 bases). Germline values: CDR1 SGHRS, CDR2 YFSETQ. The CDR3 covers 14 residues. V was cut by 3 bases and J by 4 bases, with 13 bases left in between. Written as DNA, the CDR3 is TGCGCCAGCAGCTCCCCAGGGGACGGAGAGACCCAGTACTTC. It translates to CASSSPGDGETQYF. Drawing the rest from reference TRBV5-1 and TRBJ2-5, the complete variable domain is KAGVTQTPRYLIKTRGQQVTLSCSPISGHRSVSWYQQTPGQGLQFLFEYFSETQRNKGNFPGRFSGRQFSNSRSEMNVSTLELGDSALYLCASSSPGDGETQYFGPGTRLLVL.

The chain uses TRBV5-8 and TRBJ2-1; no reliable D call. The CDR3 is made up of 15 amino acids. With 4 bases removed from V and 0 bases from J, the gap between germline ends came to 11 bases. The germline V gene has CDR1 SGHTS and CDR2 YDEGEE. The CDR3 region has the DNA TGTGCCAGCAGCCCGAGAGAGTACTCCTACAATGAGCAGTTCTTC. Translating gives CASSPREYSYNEQFF.